This TCR beta chain appears in the sequencing data of a study of blood T cell repertoires in COVID-19. Overall study: Donors in the United States, Italy and Spain gave samples during acute or convalescent COVID-19.

The junction had 11 bases not matched to a gene; V was cut back by 5 bases and J by 1 base. This CDR3 has 17 residues. Per germline, CDR1 MNHEY and CDR2 SMNVEV (reference sequence). In the authors' workflow: Using reference gene primer amplification, nucleated cell counts were estimated. Some clones are missing from TCRdb's copy, which holds only in-frame ones; the method was immunoSEQ multiplex PCR. V, J and clone size derive from that table, while D and trimming were established from the DNA sequence. The data contain 200,000 to 250,000 clones, 80% to 85% of them singletons. This TCR was sampled from a woman between 25 and 40 years old who had recovered from COVID-19. Specimen: peripheral blood. This chain joins TRBV27 and TRBJ2-5; 9 nucleotides align to TRBD1. CDR3 loop: CASSTRPGQGPQETQYF. CDR3 nucleotide sequence: TGTGCCAGCAGTACACGTCCTGGACAGGGGCCCCAAGAGACCCAGTACTTC.